What follows are 20 T cell receptor beta chains derived from one specimen sequenced in a study of blood T cells in healthy people across ages. Through a sample-barcoded 5' primer and a J-beta primer mix, a second PCR was run for 7 to 11 cycles. Each CDR3 protein gets one entry after TCRdb re-called the 5' RACE reads with MiXCR. The table shows approximately 830,000 distinct CDR3 sequences, with less than 80% occurring only once. The specimen sequenced was blood. These receptors originate from a man younger than 45 in good health.

This clonotype was picked up many times. The chain uses TRBV12-3 or TRBV12-4 and TRBJ2-1; perhaps TRBD2 as D (5 bases). V lost 7 bases to trimming and J lost 0 bases, with 13 bases between them. The CDR3 contains 15 residues. CDR3: CASKDWSSSYNEQFF. CDR3 bases: TGTGCCAGCAAGGACTGGTCGAGCTCCTACAATGAGCAGTTCTTC.

Regarding this clonotype: One end of the junction is discordant with germline, which a read error may explain. The chain employs TRBV6-6 and TRBJ2-5; 10 bases are shared with TRBD2. The CDR3 is 15 residues long. Germline loops: CDR1 MNHNY, CDR2 SVGAGI (reference sequence). DNA for the CDR3: TGCGCCAGCAAGACGGGACTAGCGTACAAAGAGACCCAGTACTTC. Amino acid sequence: CASKTGLAYKETQYF.

The V call is TRBV19, the J call TRBJ1-2; 8 nucleotides line up with TRBD1. Germline V gene data show CDR1 as LNHDA and CDR2 as SQIVND (reference sequence). The CDR3 extends over 14 amino acids. V shed 6 bases and J 3 bases; nucleotides not matched to a gene: 6. The CDR3 protein is CASSRQGTDYGYTF. CDR3 coding DNA: TGTGCCAGTAGCCGACAGGGGACTGACTATGGCTACACCTTC.

The chain links TRBV20-1 to TRBJ2-7; TRBD1 agrees at 7 bases. The V gene's germline CDR1 is DFQATT and CDR2 SNEGSKA (reference sequence). Trimming cost V 6 bases and J 2 bases; bases outside gene matches: 10. CDR3 length: 14 residues. The CDR3 loop reads CSAPPRGITYEQYF. The CDR3 DNA is TGCAGTGCCCCCCCCAGGGGGATAACCTACGAGCAGTACTTC.

This clonotype was detected once. This sequence joins TRBV19 and TRBJ2-4; D gene unclear. TRBJ2-7 matches the DNA end more closely, so the J call is doubtful. The germline CDR1 and CDR2 sequences are LNHDA and SQIVND (reference sequence). The CDR3 covers 12 residues. CDR3 amino acids: CASSTSGHEQYF. For the CDR3, the DNA is TGTGCCAGTAGTACCTCCGGGCACGAGCAGTACTTC.

This clonotype turned up a few times. CDR3 region: CASSLIQGTQYF. For the CDR3, the DNA is TGTGCCAGCAGTTTGATACAGGGTACCCAGTACTTC. V and J are TRBV12-3 or TRBV12-4 and TRBJ2-5; D perhaps matches TRBD1 (6 bases). The CDR3 has 12 residues. Trimming left V 3 bases short and J 8 bases short, with 10 bases between.

The chain recombines TRBV20-1 with TRBJ2-7, with a tentative D call TRBD2 (6 bases). The assigned J gene may be wrong: the sequence end matches TRBJ2-5 better. The CDR3 consists of 14 residues. Germline-derived CDR1 and CDR2 are DFQATT and SNEGSKA (reference sequence). CDR3 region: CSARDRGSGETQYF. CDR3 coding DNA: TGCAGTGCTAGAGATCGGGGGAGCGGAGAGACCCAGTACTTC.

V and J are TRBV4-2 and TRBJ2-3; 11 nucleotides match TRBD2. This CDR3 comprises 16 residues. The ends lost 6 bases at V and 4 bases at J; junction bases unmatched: 9. CDR1 and CDR2 (germline): LGHNA, YNFKEQ. The CDR3 reads CASRRNSGGAPDTQYF. In DNA form, the CDR3 reads TGTGCCAGCAGGAGAAATAGCGGGGGGGCCCCAGATACGCAGTATTTT.

CDR3 in amino acids: CAAQGGAGYGYTF. Here the CDR3 DNA reads TGTGCCGCTCAAGGGGGCGCCGGCTATGGCTACACCTTC. This sequence joins TRBV7-2 and TRBJ1-2; 7 bases match TRBD1. The CDR3 runs to 13 residues. The junction had 10 bases not matched to a gene; V was cut back by 11 bases and J by 4 bases. Looked up from germline, CDR1 is SGHTA and CDR2 is FQGNSA. Supplemented by reference TRBV7-2 and TRBJ1-2, the full variable domain reads GAGVSQSPSNKVTEKGKDVELRCDPISGHTALYWYRQSLGQGLEFLIYFQGNSAPDKSGLPSDRFSAERTGGSVSTLTIQRTQQEDSAVYLCAAQGGAGYGYTFGSGTRLTVV.

In its sample, this clonotype was seen a few times. The V call is TRBV12-5, the J call TRBJ2-1, with TRBD2 matching 7 bases. Trimming took 1 base from V and 7 from J; bases not matched to a gene: 1. This CDR3 region has 13 residues. CDR1 and CDR2 (germline): LGHNT, FRNRAP. CDR3 protein: CASGLGRGNEQFF. CDR3 nucleotides: TGTGCTAGTGGTTTGGGGCGGGGGAATGAGCAGTTCTTC.

This clonotype was seen only a few times. The chain's CDR3 is CASSLVTTDTQYF. In DNA form, the CDR3 reads TGTGCCAGCAGTTTAGTTACGACGGATACGCAGTATTTT. V is TRBV27 and J is TRBJ2-3; D remains unclear. Germline CDR1 and CDR2: MNHEY and SMNVEV (reference sequence). The CDR3 consists of 13 residues. V lost 2 bases and J 6 bases, leaving 9 bases between the germline ends.

The chain is built from TRBV24-1 and TRBJ2-4; no reliable D call. Near its end, the DNA agrees better with TRBJ2-7, so the J call may be wrong. CDR1 and CDR2 from the germline V gene are KGHDR and SFDVKD. This CDR3 contains 13 residues. The CDR3 sequence is CATSGPLESEQYF. The CDR3 DNA follows: TGTGCCACCAGTGGCCCCTTAGAGAGCGAGCAGTACTTC.

The genes are TRBV27 and TRBJ1-1; possible D gene TRBD1, 6 bases. V lost 6 bases and J lost 6, with 23 bases in between. Germline V lookup: CDR1 MNHEY, CDR2 SMNVEV (reference sequence). The CDR3 contains 16 residues. The CDR3 sequence: CASSRSTPGGHAEAFF. Written as DNA, the CDR3 is TGTGCCAGCAGCCGATCCACCCCGGGGGGCCACGCTGAAGCTTTCTTT.

J is TRBJ2-1 and V is TRBV9; D tentatively fits TRBD1 or TRBD2 (5 bases each). The germline gives CDR1 SGDLS, CDR2 YYNGEE. V was cut by 7 bases and J by 7 bases, with 21 bases left in between. The CDR3 has 15 residues. CDR3 in amino acids: CASGSQGSGRNEQFF. In DNA form, the CDR3 reads TGTGCCAGCGGCTCTCAGGGCAGCGGTAGGAATGAGCAGTTCTTC.

V and J are TRBV6-2 or TRBV6-3 and TRBJ1-2, with 8 bases lining up with TRBD1. After removal of 6 bases from V and 2 bases from J, the junction contained 2 bases not matched to a gene. From germline, CDR1 is MNHEY and CDR2 SVGEGT. The CDR3 consists of 13 residues. The CDR3 spells CASRGQENYGYTF. Here the CDR3 DNA reads TGTGCCAGCAGGGGACAGGAGAACTATGGCTACACCTTC.

The V and J genes are TRBV3-1 and TRBJ2-1; TRBD2 aligns across 12 bases. Germline CDR1 and CDR2: LGHDT and YNNKEL (reference sequence). The CDR3 contains 15 residues. V was pared by 4 bases and J by 5 bases, with 3 bases of the junction left unmatched. The DNA for the CDR3 is TGTGCCAGCAGCCGTCTAGCGGGGGGGAACAATGAGCAGTTCTTC. This encodes CASSRLAGGNNEQFF.

This clonotype was seen only a few times. The chain employs TRBV28 and TRBJ2-7; D unclear. The CDR3 length is 16 residues. Germline V gives CDR1 MDHEN, CDR2 SYDVKM. The V gene lost 1 base and the J gene lost 5 bases, with 18 bases spanning the gap. The CDR3 spells CASSLSALWPSHEQYF. DNA for the CDR3: TGTGCCAGCAGTTTATCGGCGCTTTGGCCGTCCCACGAGCAGTACTTC.

This chain links TRBV28 with TRBJ2-7; tentatively, D is TRBD1 (7 bases). V lost 5 bases and J 4 bases, leaving 21 bases between the germline ends. Germline V gives CDR1 MDHEN, CDR2 SYDVKM. The CDR3 extends over 16 amino acids. CDR3 sequence reads: CASSTQQGRSGYEQYF. For the CDR3, the DNA is TGTGCCAGCAGTACACAACAGGGGAGAAGCGGGTACGAGCAGTACTTC.

The chain combines TRBV29-1 with TRBJ2-1; TRBD1 might be the D (7 bases). V lost 0 bases and J 6 bases, leaving 18 bases between the germline ends. Germline CDR1 SQVTM, CDR2 ANQGSEA. CDR3 length equals 16 residues. CDR3 sequence: CSVEDQDRQGGNEQFF. As DNA, the CDR3 is TGCAGCGTTGAAGATCAGGATCGGCAGGGGGGCAATGAGCAGTTCTTC.

Note on this clonotype: Since a much larger clone is just one base distant, this may be a read error. The chain recombines TRBV29-1 with TRBJ2-5; D might be TRBD2 (6 bases). Germline V CDR1 and CDR2: SQVTM, ANQGSEA. The CDR3 spans 14 residues. Written as DNA, the CDR3 is TGCGGCGTTGAATCGGCGGGACGCCTTGGAGAGCAGTACTTC. Translation: CGVESAGRLGEQYF.